The next 22 T cell receptor beta chains were all read from a single sample in a study of early T cells in non-severe SARS-CoV-2 infection. Each CDR3 protein gets one entry after TCRdb re-called the 5' RACE reads with MiXCR. The sample shows approximately 66,000 distinct CDR3 sequences, about 13% of them seen only once. Material for sequencing was whole blood. These TCRs come from an adult who was a healthcare worker with PCR-confirmed SARS-CoV-2 infection or an uninfected control (not recorded which).

Note on this clonotype: A single base separates this from a much larger clone, so it may be a read error. The chain employs TRBV2 and TRBJ2-3, with 13 bases aligning to TRBD2. CDR3 length equals 15 residues. CDR1 SNHLY and CDR2 FYNNEI come from the germline V gene. The CDR3 DNA reads as TGTGCCATCAGTGCTAGGACTAGCGGGGGAGATACGCAGTATTTT. Amino acid sequence: CAISARTSGGDTQYF.

The J gene is TRBJ1-2, the V gene TRBV7-2, with D perhaps matching TRBD1 (5 bases). The CDR3 has 14 residues. V was clipped by 1 base and J by 7 bases, with 13 bases between them. The germline V gene has CDR1 SGHTA and CDR2 FQGNSA. The CDR3 protein is CASSLGRGFRGYTF. DNA of the CDR3: TGTGCCAGCAGCTTAGGTCGGGGCTTCCGTGGCTACACCTTC.

This clonotype was counted only a few times. The chain uses TRBV11-2 and TRBJ2-7; D unresolved. The CDR3 length is 11 residues. Trimming shortened V by 4 bases and J by 6 bases, and 7 bases separated the two germline ends. Germline V gene data show CDR1 as SGHAT and CDR2 as FQNNGV. This CDR3 is CASSSRGEQYF. The CDR3 bases are TGTGCCAGCAGCTCCCGAGGCGAGCAGTACTTC. The complete variable domain, with remaining parts taken from reference TRBV11-2 and TRBJ2-7, reads EAGVAQSPRYKIIEKRQSVAFWCNPISGHATLYWYQQILGQGPKLLIQFQNNGVVDDSQLPKDRFSAERLKGVDSTLKIQPAKLEDSAVYLCASSSRGEQYFGPGTRLTVT.

At least ten counts were recorded for this clonotype. The chain couples TRBV12-3 or TRBV12-4 to TRBJ2-3, with D perhaps being TRBD1 or TRBD2 (5 bases each). CDR3 length: 17 residues. Trimming stripped 2 bases from V and 2 bases from J, with 17 bases between. The CDR3: CASSLIEWGWDTDTQYF. The DNA of the CDR3 is TGTGCCAGCAGTTTAATCGAGTGGGGGTGGGACACAGATACGCAGTATTTT.

The chain employs TRBV7-9 and TRBJ2-1, with 7 bases matching TRBD2. CDR1 SEHNR and CDR2 FQNEAQ come from the germline V gene (reference sequence). V was pared by 1 base and J by 10 bases, with 1 base of the junction left unmatched. CDR3 length equals 12 residues. This CDR3 is CASSLGRGEQFF. CDR3 sequence (DNA): TGTGCCAGCAGCTTAGGGCGGGGGGAGCAGTTCTTC.

This clonotype appeared many times. The gene calls are TRBV4-1 and TRBJ2-5; D is possibly TRBD2 (6 bases). V lost 1 base to trimming and J lost 8 bases, with 11 bases between them. The V gene's germline CDR1 is MGHRA and CDR2 YSYEKL. The CDR3 runs to 13 residues. The CDR3 protein is CASSQAFGSTQYF. Here the CDR3 DNA reads TGCGCCAGCAGCCAAGCTTTCGGGAGCACCCAGTACTTC.

The V call is TRBV9, the J call TRBJ2-2, with 12 bases aligning to TRBD2. This CDR3 has 16 residues. The germline CDR1 and CDR2 sequences are SGDLS and YYNGEE. Unmatched junction bases numbered 2, after V lost 3 bases and J lost 2 bases. Here the CDR3 reads CASSGTSGINTGELFF. CDR3 sequence (DNA): TGTGCCAGCAGCGGGACTAGCGGGATAAACACCGGGGAGCTGTTTTTT. The full variable domain, completed using reference TRBV9 and TRBJ2-2, is DSGVTQTPKHLITATGQRVTLRCSPRSGDLSVYWYQQSLDQGLQFLIQYYNGEERAKGNILERFSAQQFPDLHSELNLSSLELGDSALYFCASSGTSGINTGELFFGEGSRLTVL.

This clonotype showed up just a few times. The chain has TRBV3-1 and TRBJ2-7, with 8 bases aligning to TRBD1. The V segment lost 1 base and the J segment 1 base; nucleotides outside the gene matches: 0. The CDR3 spans 14 residues. CDR1 and CDR2 from the germline V gene are LGHDT and YNNKEL (reference sequence). Here the CDR3 DNA reads TGTGCCAGCAGCCAAGGGACAGGGTCCTACGAGCAGTACTTC. As protein: CASSQGTGSYEQYF.

On this clonotype itself: At one boundary the junction diverges from the germline segment, which might be a read error. The V call is TRBV29-1, the J call TRBJ2-1, with 8 bases matching TRBD1. Germline V gene sequence: CDR1 SQVTM, CDR2 ANQGSEA. The CDR3 has 14 amino acids. CDR3 bases: TGCAGCGCTGAACGGACAGGGATCTACAATGAGCAGTTCTTC. Its translation: CSAERTGIYNEQFF.

This clonotype has more than one count but fewer than ten. The genes are TRBV6-6 and TRBJ2-2; D is uncertain. Trimming removed 4 bases at V and 4 bases at J, with 4 bases between. The CDR3 contains 12 residues. Germline values: CDR1 MNHNY, CDR2 SVGAGI (reference sequence). In nucleotides, the CDR3 is TGTGCCAGCAGTTGGCCCACCGGGGAGCTGTTTTTT. This encodes CASSWPTGELFF.

There are a few counts of this clonotype. The genes are TRBV4-2 and TRBJ2-6; D not certain. Germline V gene lookup returns CDR1 LGHNA and CDR2 YNFKEQ. CDR3 length equals 15 residues. V was trimmed by 8 bases and J by 0 bases, leaving 11 bases between them. In DNA form, the CDR3 reads TGTGCCAGCCAACGCGAGAGCTCTGGGGCCAACGTCCTGACTTTC. Translating it yields CASQRESSGANVLTF.

This clonotype was counted many times. This chain joins TRBV19 and TRBJ2-5; 8 bases fit TRBD1. The CDR3 has 14 amino acids. Looked up from germline, CDR1 is LNHDA and CDR2 is SQIVND (reference sequence). V shed 6 bases, J shed 4 bases, and the junction held 7 bases outside the gene matches. The chain's CDR3 is CASSRQGSLETQYF. In nucleotides, the CDR3 is TGTGCCAGTAGCCGACAGGGGAGTCTAGAGACCCAGTACTTC.

The rearrangement joins TRBV27 to TRBJ2-7; TRBD2 agrees at 9 bases. The CDR3 sequence is 13 residues long. The germline CDR1 and CDR2 sequences are MNHEY and SMNVEV (reference sequence). V lost 6 bases, J lost 1 base, and 1 base stayed unmatched. The CDR3 DNA reads as TGTGCCAGCAGACTAGCGGGTTCCTACGAGCAGTACTTC. The encoded protein is CASRLAGSYEQYF.

This clonotype was counted many times. This rearrangement joins TRBV18 to TRBJ2-7, with 7 bases aligning to TRBD2. CDR3 size: 15 residues. CDR1 and CDR2 from the germline V gene are KGHSH and LQKENI. With V trimmed by 0 bases and J by 4 bases, 6 bases remained unmatched. CDR3 DNA sequence: TGTGCCAGCTCACCACCCCGGCAGGGAGGGTACGAGCAGTACTTC. Translated, it gives CASSPPRQGGYEQYF.

This clonotype was seen many times. The V gene is TRBV12-3 or TRBV12-4, the J gene TRBJ2-2, with unresolved D. CDR3 length: 14 residues. V lost 6 bases, J lost 0 bases, and 8 bases lay in between. The CDR3 region has the DNA TGTGCCAGCAGCTGGACGGCGAACACCGGGGAGCTGTTTTTT. Translating gives CASSWTANTGELFF.

This clonotype came up a few times. This chain uses TRBV7-2 with TRBJ2-7, with D perhaps matching TRBD1 or TRBD2 (5 bases each). This CDR3 has 13 amino acids. Germline CDR1 reads SGHTA; CDR2 reads FQGNSA. The germline V and J ends were trimmed by 5 bases and 5 bases, with 13 bases remaining between them. The CDR3 reads CASSESPGHEQYF. CDR3 bases: TGTGCCAGCAGCGAGAGCCCGGGGCACGAGCAGTACTTC. The entire variable domain, with the rest obtained from reference TRBV7-2 and TRBJ2-7, is as follows: GAGVSQSPSNKVTEKGKDVELRCDPISGHTALYWYRQSLGQGLEFLIYFQGNSAPDKSGLPSDRFSAERTGGSVSTLTIQRTQQEDSAVYLCASSESPGHEQYFGPGTRLTVT.

The chain carries TRBV7-3 and TRBJ1-2; D is uncertain. The CDR3 runs 13 residues. Between the trimmed V and J ends, which lost 5 bases and 6 bases, there was a span of 13 bases. Germline-derived CDR1 and CDR2 are SGHTA and FQGTGA. The CDR3 sequence is CASSPNPGNGYTF. CDR3 sequence (DNA): TGTGCCAGCAGCCCAAACCCGGGAAATGGCTACACCTTC.

This chain connects TRBV6-5 to TRBJ1-1; D is unclear. This CDR3 has 12 residues. The V gene's germline CDR1 is MNHEY and CDR2 SVGAGI. V gave up 8 bases and J gave up 6 bases, with 13 bases separating them. This CDR3 is CASFDTIAEAFF. DNA of the CDR3: TGTGCCAGCTTTGATACAATAGCTGAAGCTTTCTTT.

This clonotype was detected ten times or more. The chain has TRBV11-1 and TRBJ2-5, with a weak D call TRBD2 (5 bases). Trimming pared 1 base from V and 4 bases from J, leaving 10 bases between. The CDR3 consists of 14 residues. Germline values: CDR1 SGHAT, CDR2 FQDESV (reference sequence). For the CDR3, the DNA is TGTGCCAGCAGCTTAGGGCCCGGGGTAGAGACCCAGTACTTC. This sequence encodes CASSLGPGVETQYF.

This clonotype came up a few times. The chain is built from TRBV20-1 and TRBJ2-3, with D maybe TRBD1 (6 bases). The V and J ends lost 3 bases and 5 bases respectively, with 12 bases between them. The germline V gene encodes CDR1 DFQATT and CDR2 SNEGSKA (reference sequence). This CDR3 spans 13 amino acids. The CDR3, as DNA: TGCAGTGCTAGGAGGGGGAACAAAGATACGCAGTATTTT. This gives the protein CSARRGNKDTQYF.

This sequence joins TRBV6-5 and TRBJ1-2, with 12 positions matching TRBD1. The CDR3 length is 14 residues. V was pared by 5 bases and J by 7 bases, with 5 bases of the junction left unmatched. The germline CDR1 and CDR2 sequences are MNHEY and SVGAGI. This CDR3 reads CASSQGQGASGYTF. CDR3 nucleotides: TGTGCCAGCAGTCAGGGACAGGGGGCCTCTGGCTACACCTTC.

In its sample, this clonotype was seen many times. The chain uses TRBV11-3 and TRBJ2-1; TRBD2 matches at 9 bases. The CDR3 sequence is 16 residues long. V gave up 3 bases and J gave up 5 bases; unmatched junction bases: 8. Germline CDR1 and CDR2: SGHNT and YENEEA. Written as DNA, the CDR3 is TGTGCCAGCAGCTTGGAGCCGGGACTAGCTAACAATGAGCAGTTCTTC. Protein sequence: CASSLEPGLANNEQFF.